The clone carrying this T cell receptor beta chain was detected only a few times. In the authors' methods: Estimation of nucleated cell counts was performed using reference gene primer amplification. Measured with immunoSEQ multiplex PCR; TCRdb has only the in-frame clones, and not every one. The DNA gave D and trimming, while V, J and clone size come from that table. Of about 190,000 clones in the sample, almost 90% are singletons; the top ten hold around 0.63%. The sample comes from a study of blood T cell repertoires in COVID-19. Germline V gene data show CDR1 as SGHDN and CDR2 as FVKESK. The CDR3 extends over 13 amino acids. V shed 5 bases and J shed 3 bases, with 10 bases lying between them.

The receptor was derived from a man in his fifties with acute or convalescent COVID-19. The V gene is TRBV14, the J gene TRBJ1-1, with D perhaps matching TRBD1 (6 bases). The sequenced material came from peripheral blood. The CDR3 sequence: CASSTQGYTEAFF. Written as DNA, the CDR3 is TGTGCCAGCAGCACACAGGGTTACACTGAAGCTTTCTTT.